This T cell receptor (beta chain) was sequenced in a study of human T cells and chemical hapten exposure. Study overall: Once 0.01% DPC had been applied to the upper back by patch test, readings were taken at 6 days.

Specified time point: patch test 1, 2 weeks after DPC sensitization. Treatment noted: therapeutic diphenylcyclopropenone sensitization with weekly scalp DPC. Unfractionated whole blood served as the source for total RNA extraction. Each patch test followed a blood draw. Alopecia patients, 18 to 70 years old and DPC-suitable, served as donors. The CDR3 length is 14 residues. Germline lookup yields CDR1 SEHNR and CDR2 FQNEAQ (reference sequence). The V end lost 3 bases, the J end lost 10 bases, and 13 bases lay between the germline ends. The library tagged individual cDNA molecules with unique molecular identifiers. TCRdb re-called the RACE reads with MiXCR, one entry per CDR3 protein. The sample has about 34,000 distinct CDR3 sequences, 5.5% to 8% seen once. This clonotype was seen ten or more times.

The clonotype originates from a woman in her 30s with alopecia areata. Some clones in this sample may be carry-over from other donors' samples. The source was whole blood, collected in connection with sensitization to the hapten diphenylcyclopropenone (DPC). The rearrangement links TRBV7-9 to TRBJ1-6; D gene uncertain. For the CDR3, the DNA is TGTGCCAGCAGCTTTCCGGAGCTTCTATCACCCCTCCACTTT. Its translation is CASSFPELLSPLHF.